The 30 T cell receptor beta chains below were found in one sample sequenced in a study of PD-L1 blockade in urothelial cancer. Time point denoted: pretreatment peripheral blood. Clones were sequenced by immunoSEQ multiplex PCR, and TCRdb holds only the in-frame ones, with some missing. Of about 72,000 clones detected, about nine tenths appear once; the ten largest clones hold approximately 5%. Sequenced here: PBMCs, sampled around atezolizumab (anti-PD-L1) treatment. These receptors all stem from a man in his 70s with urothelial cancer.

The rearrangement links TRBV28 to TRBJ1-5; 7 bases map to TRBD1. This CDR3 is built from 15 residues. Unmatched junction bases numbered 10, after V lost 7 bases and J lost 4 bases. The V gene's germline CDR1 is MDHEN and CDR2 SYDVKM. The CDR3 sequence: CASIRTGGKNQPQHF. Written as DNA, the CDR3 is TGTGCCAGCATCCGGACAGGCGGCAAAAATCAGCCCCAGCATTTT.

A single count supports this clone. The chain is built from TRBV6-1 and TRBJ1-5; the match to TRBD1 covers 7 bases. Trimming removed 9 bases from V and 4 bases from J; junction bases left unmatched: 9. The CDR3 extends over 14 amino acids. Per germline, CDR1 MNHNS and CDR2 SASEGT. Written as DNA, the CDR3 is TGTGCCAGTCACATGGGACAGCGAAATCAGCCCCAGCATTTT. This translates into CASHMGQRNQPQHF.

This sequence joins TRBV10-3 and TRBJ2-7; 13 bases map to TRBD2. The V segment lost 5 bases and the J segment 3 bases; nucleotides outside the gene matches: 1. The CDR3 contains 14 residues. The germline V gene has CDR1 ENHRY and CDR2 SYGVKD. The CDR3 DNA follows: TGTGCCATCAGTCGGACTAGCGGGAGCTACGAGCAGTACTTC. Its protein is CAISRTSGSYEQYF.

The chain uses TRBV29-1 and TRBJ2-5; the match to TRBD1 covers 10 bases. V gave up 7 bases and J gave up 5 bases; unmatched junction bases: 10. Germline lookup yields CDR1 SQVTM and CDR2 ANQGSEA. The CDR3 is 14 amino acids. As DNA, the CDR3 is TGCAGCGGAGTAAGACAGGGGGCGAGGGAGACCCAGTACTTC. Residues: CSGVRQGARETQYF.

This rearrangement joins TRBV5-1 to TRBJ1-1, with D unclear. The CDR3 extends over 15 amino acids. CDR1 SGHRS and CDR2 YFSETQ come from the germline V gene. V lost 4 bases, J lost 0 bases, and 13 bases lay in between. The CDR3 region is CASSPNINVNTEAFF. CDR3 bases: TGCGCCAGCAGCCCAAACATTAACGTGAACACTGAAGCTTTCTTT.

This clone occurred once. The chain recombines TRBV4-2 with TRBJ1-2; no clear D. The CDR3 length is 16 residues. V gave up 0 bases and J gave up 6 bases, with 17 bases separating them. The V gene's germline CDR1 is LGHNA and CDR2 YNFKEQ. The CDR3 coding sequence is TGTGCCAGCAGCCAAGATATAGAACGGAGGGAGCATGGCTACACCTTC. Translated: CASSQDIERREHGYTF.

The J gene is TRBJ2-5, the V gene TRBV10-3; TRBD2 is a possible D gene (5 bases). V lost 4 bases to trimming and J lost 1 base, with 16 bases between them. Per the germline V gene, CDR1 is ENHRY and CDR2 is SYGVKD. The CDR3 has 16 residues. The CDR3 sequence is CAISVRGPGFQETQYF. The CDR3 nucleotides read TGTGCCATCAGTGTACGGGGTCCTGGGTTCCAAGAGACCCAGTACTTC.

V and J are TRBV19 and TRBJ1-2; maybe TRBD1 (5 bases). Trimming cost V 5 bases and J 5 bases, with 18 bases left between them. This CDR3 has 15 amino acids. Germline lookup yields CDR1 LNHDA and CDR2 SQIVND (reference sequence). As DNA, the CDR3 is TGTGCCAGTAGTCCTTGGGGGACGGGGGATTATGGCTACACCTTC. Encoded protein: CASSPWGTGDYGYTF.

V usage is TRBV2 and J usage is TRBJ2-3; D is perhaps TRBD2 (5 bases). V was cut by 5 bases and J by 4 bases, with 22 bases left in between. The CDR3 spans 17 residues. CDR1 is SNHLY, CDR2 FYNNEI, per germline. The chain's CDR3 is CASSFKVGLMTPDTQYF. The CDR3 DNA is TGTGCCAGCAGTTTTAAGGTCGGACTGATGACCCCAGATACGCAGTATTTT.

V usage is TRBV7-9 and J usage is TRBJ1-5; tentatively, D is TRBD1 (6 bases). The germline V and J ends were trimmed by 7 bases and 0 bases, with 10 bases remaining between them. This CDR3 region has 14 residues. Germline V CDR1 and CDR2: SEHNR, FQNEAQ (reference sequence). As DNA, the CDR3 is TGTGCCAGCAACAGGGACAATAGCAATCAGCCCCAGCATTTT. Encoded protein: CASNRDNSNQPQHF.

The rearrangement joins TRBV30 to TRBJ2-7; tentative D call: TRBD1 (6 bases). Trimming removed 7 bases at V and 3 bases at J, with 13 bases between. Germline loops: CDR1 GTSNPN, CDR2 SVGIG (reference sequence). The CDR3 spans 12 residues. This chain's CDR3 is CAYSHRDYEQYF. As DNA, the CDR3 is TGTGCCTACTCTCACAGGGACTACGAGCAGTACTTC.

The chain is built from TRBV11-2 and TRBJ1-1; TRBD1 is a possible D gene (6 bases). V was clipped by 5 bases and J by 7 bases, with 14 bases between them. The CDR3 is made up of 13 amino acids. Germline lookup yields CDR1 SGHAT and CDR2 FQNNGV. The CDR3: CASSPGVGNEAFF. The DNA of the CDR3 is TGTGCCAGCAGCCCAGGGGTGGGTAATGAAGCTTTCTTT.

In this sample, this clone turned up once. The CDR3 nucleotides read TGTGCCAGCAGTGAATTGAGTACAGCTGGGGCCAACGTCCTGACTTTC. Amino acids: CASSELSTAGANVLTF. J is TRBJ2-6 and V is TRBV25-1, with D unclear. CDR1 is MGHDK, CDR2 SYGVNS, per germline. This CDR3 spans 16 amino acids. V lost 1 base, J lost 2 bases, and 9 bases lay in between.

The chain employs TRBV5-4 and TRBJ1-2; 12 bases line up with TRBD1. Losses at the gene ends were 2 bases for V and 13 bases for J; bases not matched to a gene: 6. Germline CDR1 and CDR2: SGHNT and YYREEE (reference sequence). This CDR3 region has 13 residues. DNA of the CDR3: TGTGCCAGCAGCTTTTCCGGGACAGGGGGCCGCACCTTC. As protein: CASSFSGTGGRTF.

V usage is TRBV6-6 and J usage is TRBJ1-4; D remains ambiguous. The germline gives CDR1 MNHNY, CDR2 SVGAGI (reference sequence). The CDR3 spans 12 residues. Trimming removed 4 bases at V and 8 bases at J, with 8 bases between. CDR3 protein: CASSLQQEKLFF. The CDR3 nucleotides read TGTGCCAGCAGTTTACAACAGGAAAAACTGTTTTTT.

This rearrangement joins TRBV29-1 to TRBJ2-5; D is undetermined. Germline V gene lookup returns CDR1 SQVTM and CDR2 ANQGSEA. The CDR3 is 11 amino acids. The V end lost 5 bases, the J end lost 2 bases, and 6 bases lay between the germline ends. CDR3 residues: CSVSVQETQYF. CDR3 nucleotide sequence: TGCAGCGTTTCAGTTCAAGAGACCCAGTACTTC.

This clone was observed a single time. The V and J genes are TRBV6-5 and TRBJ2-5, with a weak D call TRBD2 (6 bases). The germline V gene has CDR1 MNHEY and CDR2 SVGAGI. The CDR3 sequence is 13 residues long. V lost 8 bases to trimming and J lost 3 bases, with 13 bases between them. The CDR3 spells CASSRDWKETQYF. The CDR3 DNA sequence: TGTGCCAGCTCCAGGGACTGGAAAGAGACCCAGTACTTC.

CDR3 in amino acids: CASRVRGLGYQETQYF. The CDR3 DNA follows: TGTGCCAGCAGAGTTAGGGGCTTGGGGTACCAAGAGACCCAGTACTTC. This sequence joins TRBV7-3 and TRBJ2-5; maybe TRBD1 (5 bases). The CDR3 runs to 16 residues. Germline V lookup: CDR1 SGHTA, CDR2 FQGTGA. V dropped 6 bases and J dropped 0 bases, with 17 bases sitting between them.

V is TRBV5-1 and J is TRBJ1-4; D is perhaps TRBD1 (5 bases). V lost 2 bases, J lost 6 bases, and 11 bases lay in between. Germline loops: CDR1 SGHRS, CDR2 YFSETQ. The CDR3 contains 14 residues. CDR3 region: CASSLAMGHEKLFF. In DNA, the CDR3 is TGCGCCAGCAGCTTAGCTATGGGGCATGAAAAACTGTTTTTT.

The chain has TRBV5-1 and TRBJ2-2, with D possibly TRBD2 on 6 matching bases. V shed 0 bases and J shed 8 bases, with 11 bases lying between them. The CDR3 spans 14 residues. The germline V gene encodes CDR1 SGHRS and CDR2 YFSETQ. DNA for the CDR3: TGCGCCAGCAGCTTGGGGCGCGGGATGGGGGAGCTGTTTTTT. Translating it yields CASSLGRGMGELFF.

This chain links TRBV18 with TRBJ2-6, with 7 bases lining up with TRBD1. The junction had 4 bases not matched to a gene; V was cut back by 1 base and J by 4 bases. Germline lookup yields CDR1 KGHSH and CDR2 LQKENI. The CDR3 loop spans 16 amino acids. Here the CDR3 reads CASSPQGAVGANVLTF. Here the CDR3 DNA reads TGTGCCAGCTCACCACAGGGGGCGGTAGGGGCCAACGTCCTGACTTTC.

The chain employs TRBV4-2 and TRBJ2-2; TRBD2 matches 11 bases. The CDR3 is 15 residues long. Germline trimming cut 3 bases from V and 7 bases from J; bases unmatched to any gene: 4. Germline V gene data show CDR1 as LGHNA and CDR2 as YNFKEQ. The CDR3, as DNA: TGTGCCAGCAGCCAGCTAGCGGGAGGAAACGGGGAGCTGTTTTTT. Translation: CASSQLAGGNGELFF.

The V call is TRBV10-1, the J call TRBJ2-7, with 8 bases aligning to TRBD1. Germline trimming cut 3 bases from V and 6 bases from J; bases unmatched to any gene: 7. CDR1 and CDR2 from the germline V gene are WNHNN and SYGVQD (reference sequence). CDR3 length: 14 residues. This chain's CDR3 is CASSDEGTGREQYF. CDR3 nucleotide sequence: TGCGCCAGCAGTGATGAAGGGACAGGACGCGAGCAGTACTTC.

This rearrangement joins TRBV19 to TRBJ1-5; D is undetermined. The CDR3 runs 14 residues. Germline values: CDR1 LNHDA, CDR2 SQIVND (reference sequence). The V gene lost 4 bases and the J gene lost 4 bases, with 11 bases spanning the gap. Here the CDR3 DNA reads TGTGCCAGTAGTACAGGTCAGGTTAATCAGCCCCAGCATTTT. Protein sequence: CASSTGQVNQPQHF.

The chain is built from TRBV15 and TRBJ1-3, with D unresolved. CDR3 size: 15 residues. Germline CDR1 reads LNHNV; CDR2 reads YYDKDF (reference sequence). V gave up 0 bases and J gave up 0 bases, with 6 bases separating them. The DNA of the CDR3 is TGTGCCACCAGCAGAGATTGGAGCTCTGGAAACACCATATATTTT. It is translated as CATSRDWSSGNTIYF.

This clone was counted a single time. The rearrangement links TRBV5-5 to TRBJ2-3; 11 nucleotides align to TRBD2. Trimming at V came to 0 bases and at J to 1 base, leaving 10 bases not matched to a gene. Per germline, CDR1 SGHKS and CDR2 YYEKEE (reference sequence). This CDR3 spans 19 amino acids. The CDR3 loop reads CASSLASVTSGSGTDTQYF. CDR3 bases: TGTGCCAGCAGCTTGGCCTCTGTCACTAGCGGGAGTGGCACAGATACGCAGTATTTT.

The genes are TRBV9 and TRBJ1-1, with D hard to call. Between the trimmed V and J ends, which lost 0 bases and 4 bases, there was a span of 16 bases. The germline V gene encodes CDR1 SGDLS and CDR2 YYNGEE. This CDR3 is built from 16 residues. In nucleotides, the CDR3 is TGTGCCAGCAGCGTAGTTCCTACATGGGAGGGCACTGAAGCTTTCTTT. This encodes CASSVVPTWEGTEAFF.

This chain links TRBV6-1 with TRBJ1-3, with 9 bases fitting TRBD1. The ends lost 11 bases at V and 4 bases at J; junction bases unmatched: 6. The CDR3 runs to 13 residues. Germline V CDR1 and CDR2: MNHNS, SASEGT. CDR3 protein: CALAGQGGNTIYF. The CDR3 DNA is TGTGCCCTGGCGGGACAGGGAGGAAACACCATATATTTT.

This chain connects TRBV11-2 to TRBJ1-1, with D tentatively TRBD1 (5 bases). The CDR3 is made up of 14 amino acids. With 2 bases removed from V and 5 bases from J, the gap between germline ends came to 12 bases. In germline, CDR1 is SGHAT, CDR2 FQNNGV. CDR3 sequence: CASSLSGGSTEAFF. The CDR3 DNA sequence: TGTGCCAGCAGCTTATCCGGGGGGAGTACTGAAGCTTTCTTT.

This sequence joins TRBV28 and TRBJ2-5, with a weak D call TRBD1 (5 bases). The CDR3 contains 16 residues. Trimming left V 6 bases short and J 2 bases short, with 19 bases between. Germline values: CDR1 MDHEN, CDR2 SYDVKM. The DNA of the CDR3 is TGTGCCAGCAGGTTAGCCAGGGTCGTTAGTCAAGAGACCCAGTACTTC. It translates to CASRLARVVSQETQYF.